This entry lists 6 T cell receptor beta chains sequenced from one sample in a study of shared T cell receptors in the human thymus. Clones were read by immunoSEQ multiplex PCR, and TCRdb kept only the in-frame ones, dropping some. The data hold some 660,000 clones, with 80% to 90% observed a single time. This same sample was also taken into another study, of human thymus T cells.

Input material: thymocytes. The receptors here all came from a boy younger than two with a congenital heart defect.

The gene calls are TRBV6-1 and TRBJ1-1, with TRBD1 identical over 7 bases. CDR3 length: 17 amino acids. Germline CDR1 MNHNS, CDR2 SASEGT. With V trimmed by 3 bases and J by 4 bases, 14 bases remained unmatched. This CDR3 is CASSERGRVDLGTEAFF. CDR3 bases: TGTGCCAGCAGTGAGAGGGGGCGCGTGGACTTAGGCACTGAAGCTTTCTTT.

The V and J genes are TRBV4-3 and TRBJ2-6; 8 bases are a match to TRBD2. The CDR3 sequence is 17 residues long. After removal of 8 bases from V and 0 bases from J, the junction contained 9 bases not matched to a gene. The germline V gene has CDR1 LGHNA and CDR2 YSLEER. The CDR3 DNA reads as TGCGCCAGCTCGATTTCCAGCGGGGGCTCTGGGGCCAACGTCCTGACTTTC. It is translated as CASSISSGGSGANVLTF.

The CDR3 region is CASSQAVPSGVFTPYNEQFF. CDR3 in DNA: TGCGCCAGCAGCCAAGCCGTCCCTAGCGGGGTATTCACCCCCTACAATGAGCAGTTCTTC. The V gene is TRBV4-3, the J gene TRBJ2-1; the match to TRBD2 covers 9 bases. Germline trimming cut 1 base from V and 2 bases from J; bases unmatched to any gene: 15. The V gene's germline CDR1 is LGHNA and CDR2 YSLEER. The CDR3 has 20 residues.

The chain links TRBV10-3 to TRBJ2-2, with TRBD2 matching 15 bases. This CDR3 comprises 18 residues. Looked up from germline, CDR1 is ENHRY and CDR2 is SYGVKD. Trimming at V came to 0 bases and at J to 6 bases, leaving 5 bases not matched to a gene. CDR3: CAISESPGTSGRPGELFF. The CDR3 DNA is TGTGCCATCAGTGAGTCGCCCGGGACTAGCGGGAGGCCCGGGGAGCTGTTTTTT.

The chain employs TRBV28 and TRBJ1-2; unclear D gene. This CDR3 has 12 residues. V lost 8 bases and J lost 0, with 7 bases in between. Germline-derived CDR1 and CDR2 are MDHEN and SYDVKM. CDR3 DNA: TGTGCCAGCTGGCAGACTAACTATGGCTACACCTTC. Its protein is CASWQTNYGYTF.

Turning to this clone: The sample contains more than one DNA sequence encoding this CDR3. Here the CDR3 DNA reads TGTGCCAGCAGTGGTGCAGGGGGAGTACCTTTCTATAATTCACCCCTCCACTTT. The encoded protein is CASSGAGGVPFYNSPLHF. The chain couples TRBV2 to TRBJ1-6; the match to TRBD1 covers 7 bases. This CDR3 is built from 18 residues. The germline V gene has CDR1 SNHLY and CDR2 FYNNEI. The V segment lost 4 bases and the J segment 3 bases; nucleotides outside the gene matches: 12. The full variable domain, completed using reference TRBV2 and TRBJ1-6, is EPEVTQTPSHQVTQMGQEVILRCVPISNHLYFYWYRQILGQKVEFLVSFYNNEISEKSEIFDDQFSVERPDGSNFTLKIRSTKLEDSAMYFCASSGAGGVPFYNSPLHFGNGTRLTVT.